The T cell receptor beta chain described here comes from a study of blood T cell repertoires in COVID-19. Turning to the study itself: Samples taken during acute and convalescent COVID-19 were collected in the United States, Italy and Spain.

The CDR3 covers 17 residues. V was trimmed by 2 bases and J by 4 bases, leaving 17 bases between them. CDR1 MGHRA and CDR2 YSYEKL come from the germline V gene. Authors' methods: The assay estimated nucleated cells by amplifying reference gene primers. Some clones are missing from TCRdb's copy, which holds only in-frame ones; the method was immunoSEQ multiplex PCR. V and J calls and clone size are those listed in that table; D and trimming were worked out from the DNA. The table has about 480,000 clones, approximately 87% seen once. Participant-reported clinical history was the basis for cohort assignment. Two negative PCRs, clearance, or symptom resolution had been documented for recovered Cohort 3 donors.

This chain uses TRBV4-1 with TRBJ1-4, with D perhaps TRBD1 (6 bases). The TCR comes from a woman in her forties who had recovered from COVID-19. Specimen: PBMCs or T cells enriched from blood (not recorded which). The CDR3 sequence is CASSQPLGGLGNEKLFF. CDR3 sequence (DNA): TGCGCCAGCAGCCAACCCTTGGGGGGGCTTGGTAATGAAAAACTGTTTTTT.